This record covers a single T cell receptor beta chain. Its binding antigen is unknown. There are no base qualities to consult, and no much larger clone falls within one base. The V end loses 4 bases and the J end loses 0 bases, and a stretch of 13 bases separates them. CDR1 and CDR2, looked up from the germline V gene (reference sequence), are SGHKS and YYEKEE. The CDR3 covers 15 residues, taking in both the cysteine and the phenylalanine. The entry retains the CDR3 DNA only, 45 bases that are in frame from base 1. This entry belongs to a study of long-term antiretroviral therapy in people with HIV (dated by TCRdb to between 2021 and 2024). In the study overall: The earliest samples were collected approximately a decade before the 2015 WHO recommendation for immediate ART, a period when ART was typically delayed until CD4 counts fell. A retrospective serial study tested whether changes in peripheral blood TRB repertoire composition and diversity were associated with ART initiation and durable HIV suppression. From 25 to 30 adults with confirmed HIV infection, the cohort provided 192 cryopreserved PBMC samples, gathered serially across a mean of around 6 years (range 1-12). Of the roughly 30 participants with HIV, ten to eleven were female. No cross-contamination during QIAcube processing was seen in test extractions of a monoclonal T-cell line run alongside 25 to 35 polyclonal samples.

Sequencing of the TRB variable region was done with the immunoSEQ hsTCRB v3.0 assay at survey level resolution. A depth of 40,000-50,000 T-cell genomes per sample was targeted for TRB sequencing. Pooled TRB libraries were sequenced on an Illumina MiSeq with a v3 150-cycle kit. Processing in the source paper ran as follows. Repertoire analysis ran in R within a reproducible Nextflow workflow covering QC, data transformation and analysis. LymphoSeq2, an R package for AIRR-Seq data exploration, was used to implement custom analyses. After excluding several samples that yielded fewer than 5000 total TRB sequences, some 190 HIV repertoires remained for analysis. Among the roughly 200 retained HIV repertoires, 55 to 60 were collected before ART initiation and 120 to 140 were collected after ART initiation. Each repertoire was downsampled to 5000 TRB nucleotide sequences, and summary statistics were averaged across 100 downsampling iterations. The analysis kept only TRB sequences whose CDR3 regions were at least seven amino acids long. A Shannon entropy-derived clonality score and the Gini coefficient were used to measure diversity. In the repertoire networks, any two of the top 5000 CDR3 amino acid sequences were linked whenever the two sequences differed by an edit distance of one. Antigen specificity groups and MHC restriction were predicted for TRB CDR3 amino acid sequences with GLIPH2. To flag known associations with CMV, EBV, HIV or tissue antigens, CDR3 amino acid sequences were compared against VDJdb and McPAS-TCR. Pre-ART, post-ART and control groups were compared with Wilcoxon signed-rank tests and Holm-Bonferroni correction. TCRdb re-hosts the immuneACCESS table, in-frame sequences only. Its copies lack some clones; in the studies checked, an unresolved V gene accounts for under half of them, and the cause for the rest is not known. The V and J calls and clone size are taken from that table; D and trimming were inferred from the DNA. The sample contains around 40,000 clones, roughly 86% of them found a single time. The ten largest make up 5.1% of the sample.

Findings and caveats that apply to the study as a whole: Owing to limited PBMC availability, only the TCR beta chain was sequenced, without alpha chain pairing. Compared with controls, HIV repertoires had narrower CDR3 length ranges, and the network structure pointed to an antigen-experienced repertoire that shifted only slightly toward naive after ART. Inferences about post-ART repertoire changes were limited because no data were available on ART adherence, viral resistance or therapy changes. At every time point, the repertoire was dominated by expanded TRB clones first identified before ART initiation, although this dominance fluctuated and, in many PLHIV, declined after ART. Starting ART was linked to a significant rise in TRB diversity, yet even after long-term ART the diversity remained significantly lower than in transplant donor controls. The samples were dated from about 2004 to 2017, and the ART regimens that were used may be less effective than current ART regimens. Because pre-ART samples had limited cell numbers, unsorted PBMC were profiled rather than sorted CD4+ and CD8+ T cells.

Participants were included only if at least one PBMC sample before ART initiation and at least two post-ART samples were available. Every participant with HIV received treatment in the United States of America. Before DNA extraction, cryopreserved samples of roughly 0.95-10 million PBMC were thawed and washed. At the time of the earliest PBMC sample for each participant with HIV, ages ranged from roughly 20 to 54 years. PBMC samples were contributed by each participant from 1-4 timepoints before ART initiation and 2-8 timepoints after ART initiation, with a median of 7 samples. Serial HIV viral load, CD4+ T-cell count, ART history and demographic data were obtained for every participant. Using a Qiagen kit on a QIAcube, genomic DNA was extracted from unsorted PBMC, with samples processed in batches of 12.

The rearranged chain carries TRBV5-5 and TRBJ1-1, with the D segment identity uncertain. The sample here was unsorted PBMCs, taken 0.1 years before starting antiretroviral therapy. The TCR originated in a woman aged 45-59 years with HIV. DNA sequence: TGTGCCAGCAGCCGATCGCTTTTAATGAACACTGAAGCTTTCTTT. Protein translation: CASSRSLLMNTEAFF.